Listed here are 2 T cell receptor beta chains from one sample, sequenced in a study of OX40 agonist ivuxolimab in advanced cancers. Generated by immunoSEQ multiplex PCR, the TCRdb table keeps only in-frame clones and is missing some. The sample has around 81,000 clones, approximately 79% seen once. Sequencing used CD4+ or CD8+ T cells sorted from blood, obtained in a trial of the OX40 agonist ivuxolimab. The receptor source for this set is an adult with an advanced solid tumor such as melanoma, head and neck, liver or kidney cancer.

The CDR3 here is CASSLQGVTDTQYF. In nucleotides, the CDR3 is TGTGCCAGCAGTTTGCAGGGGGTGACAGATACGCAGTATTTT. This chain links TRBV6-5 with TRBJ2-3; 7 bases fit TRBD1. The junction had 4 bases not matched to a gene; V was cut back by 4 bases and J by 3 bases. Germline-derived CDR1 and CDR2 are MNHEY and SVGAGI. The CDR3 sequence is 14 residues long.

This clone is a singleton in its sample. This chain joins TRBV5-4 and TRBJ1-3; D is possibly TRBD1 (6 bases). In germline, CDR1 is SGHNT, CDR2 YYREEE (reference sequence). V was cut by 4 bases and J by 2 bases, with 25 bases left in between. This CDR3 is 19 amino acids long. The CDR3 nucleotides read TGTGCCAGCAGCCCCTCACCGGGACAAGGCTTATTGGCTGGAAACACCATATATTTT. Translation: CASSPSPGQGLLAGNTIYF. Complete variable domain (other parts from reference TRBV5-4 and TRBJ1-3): ETGVTQSPTHLIKTRGQQVTLRCSSQSGHNTVSWYQQALGQGPQFIFQYYREEENGRGNFPPRFSGLQFPNYSSELNVNALELDDSALYLCASSPSPGQGLLAGNTIYFGEGSWLTVV.